The clone carrying this TCR beta chain was found many times. Its antigen is undetermined. The CDR3 spans 13 residues. Trimming removed 4 bases from V and 0 bases from J, with 6 bases in between. The method for making cDNA was 5'RACE, and it used 10-nucleotide random UMIs. TCRdb used MiXCR to reprocess the 5' RACE reads, holding one entry per CDR3 protein. The table has 30,000 to 35,000 distinct CDR3 sequences, approximately 22% seen once; the top ten hold roughly 30%. The cell input for sorted libraries was about a million, and those cells were CD4+ or CD8+ T cells. The record originates from a study of neurological immune-mediated disorders. General study points: Expanded clones shared no CDR3 amino acid sequences across subjects, suggesting private repertoires in all groups.

The sequence was obtained from a man in his fifties or sixties with HTLV-1-associated myelopathy (HAM/TSP). The chain is built from TRBV12-3 or TRBV12-4 and TRBJ2-5; no reliable D call. Sequenced: CD4+ T cells from blood. CDR3 sequence reads: CASSSANQETQYF. CDR3 nucleotide sequence: TGTGCCAGCAGTTCAGCAAACCAAGAGACCCAGTACTTC.